The rows below give T cell receptor beta chains drawn from one sample of a study of cytomegalovirus exposure and HLA in healthy donors. The method was immunoSEQ multiplex PCR; TCRdb's version includes in-frame clones alone and lacks a portion of them. The table has approximately 160,000 clones, approximately 78% seen once. Specimen: PBMCs. The origin of the receptors is a woman aged 18-30 years in good health and CMV-seronegative. Both conserved end residues are part of each CDR3. The D gene is left open where the match is weak. Size tells how often a clone was seen (once, few, many) or the class of an expanded clone, and some rows leave it out.

J: TRBJ1-5; D: -; size: -; V: TRBV28; DNA: TGTGCCAGCAGTTTTGCGTTTTTGACAGACAATCAGCCCCAGCATTTT; CDR3: CASSFAFLTDNQPQHF
J: TRBJ2-7; D: TRBD1; size: -; V: TRBV7-9; DNA: TGTGCCAGCAGCCGTATGGAGACAGGGGCTTCCTACGAGCAGTACTTC; CDR3: CASSRMETGASYEQYF
J: TRBJ2-4; D: TRBD1; size: -; V: TRBV5-6; DNA: TGTGCCAGCAGCGGTGGAGGACAGGTCGGGAACATTCAGTACTTC; CDR3: CASSGGGQVGNIQYF
J: TRBJ2-2; D: TRBD1; size: few; V: TRBV28; DNA: TGTGCCAGCAGTTTAGGGACAGGATTCGGCGGGGAGCTGTTTTTT; CDR3: CASSLGTGFGGELFF
J: TRBJ2-5; D: -; size: -; V: TRBV4-1; DNA: TGCGCCAGCAGCCAACTAGATCTGATTTCATTCGGGGAGACCCAGTACTTC; CDR3: CASSQLDLISFGETQYF
J: TRBJ1-1; D: -; size: -; V: TRBV9; DNA: TGTGCCAGCAGCGGGGACATGAACACTGAAGCTTTCTTT; CDR3: CASSGDMNTEAFF
J: TRBJ2-7; D: -; size: few; V: TRBV6-1; DNA: TGTGCCAGCAGTGAAGCTTGGCGGGGGCTTTACGAGCAGTACTTC; CDR3: CASSEAWRGLYEQYF
J: TRBJ2-5; D: -; size: -; V: TRBV5-1; DNA: TGCGCCAGCAGCTTGGGAAGCGGGTATGAGACCCAGTACTTC; CDR3: CASSLGSGYETQYF
J: TRBJ2-1; D: -; size: -; V: TRBV2; DNA: TGTGCCAGCGTTAGGGGACTCCGCTCCGCTAATGAGCAGTTCTTC; CDR3: CASVRGLRSANEQFF
J: TRBJ2-7; D: TRBD2; size: -; V: TRBV10-3; DNA: TGTGCCATCAGTGAGCCTAGCGGGATTCAGGTCGGAGAGCAGTACTTC; CDR3: CAISEPSGIQVGEQYF
J: TRBJ2-7; D: TRBD2; size: few; V: TRBV19; DNA: TGTGCCAGTAGTATTCGACTAGCGGGAACATACGAGCAGTACTTC; CDR3: CASSIRLAGTYEQYF
J: TRBJ2-5; D: -; size: -; V: TRBV28; DNA: TGTGCCAGCAGCCCGGCGGGTAGTGGGACCCAGTACTTC; CDR3: CASSPAGSGTQYF
J: TRBJ2-4; D: TRBD1; size: -; V: TRBV2; DNA: TGTGCCAGCAGGCGATCTCTATTAACCGGGTGGGACAGCAAAAACATTCAGTACTTC; CDR3: CASRRSLLTGWDSKNIQYF
J: TRBJ2-5; D: TRBD1; size: -; V: TRBV30; DNA: TGTGCCTCCAGACAGGGGAAGACCCAGTACTTC; CDR3: CASRQGKTQYF
J: TRBJ1-2; D: TRBD1; size: -; V: TRBV5-5; DNA: TGTGCCAGCAGTAGGACAGGAGACTATGGCTACACCTTC; CDR3: CASSRTGDYGYTF
J: TRBJ2-7; D: TRBD2; size: -; V: TRBV29-1; DNA: TGCAGCGTCGCTAGCGGGAGGGCTTATGAGCAGTACTTC; CDR3: CSVASGRAYEQYF
J: TRBJ2-1; D: TRBD2; size: -; V: TRBV5-6; DNA: TGTGCCAGCAGCTGGGGGGGACTAGCGGGAGAGATTAATGAGCAGTTCTTC; CDR3: CASSWGGLAGEINEQFF
J: TRBJ2-3; D: -; size: -; V: TRBV7-2; DNA: TGTGCCAGCAGCTTGTCGCAGGCCACAGATACGCAGTATTTT; CDR3: CASSLSQATDTQYF
J: TRBJ1-3; D: -; size: once; V: TRBV11-3; DNA: TGTGCCAGCAGCTTTAAGGGGTTCGGCTCTGGAAACACCATATATTTT; CDR3: CASSFKGFGSGNTIYF
J: TRBJ2-7; D: -; size: -; V: TRBV21-1; DNA: TGTGCCAGCTCCAGGGGGTGGGAGTATTTTCAGCAGTACTTC; CDR3: CASSRGWEYFQQYF
J: TRBJ1-1; D: -; size: -; V: TRBV10-3; DNA: TGTGCCACCCGAGGGTTAAACACTGAAGCTTTCTTT; CDR3: CATRGLNTEAFF
J: TRBJ1-1; D: -; size: -; V: TRBV28; DNA: TGTGCCAGCAGTTTGGGAGGTCGAACGAACACTGAAGCTTTCTTT; CDR3: CASSLGGRTNTEAFF
J: TRBJ1-1; D: TRBD1; size: -; V: TRBV4-2; DNA: TGTGCCAGCAGCCCGTTGGGGCAGGGGGCGAACACTGAAGCTTTCTTT; CDR3: CASSPLGQGANTEAFF
J: TRBJ1-1; D: TRBD1; size: -; V: TRBV4-1; DNA: TGCGCCAGCAGCCCTACGCCGGGACAGCGGAACACTGAAGCTTTCTTT; CDR3: CASSPTPGQRNTEAFF
J: TRBJ2-5; D: -; size: -; V: TRBV25-1; DNA: TGTGCCAGCAGTGTCCCAGGGAGGGAGACCCAGTACTTC; CDR3: CASSVPGRETQYF
J: TRBJ1-6; D: -; size: -; V: TRBV6-5; DNA: TGTGCCAGCAGTCAGGGTCTGAAGGCCCTCCACTTT; CDR3: CASSQGLKALHF
J: TRBJ2-7; D: -; size: -; V: TRBV7-2; DNA: TGTGCCAGCAGCTTAGGCAACAGGGTCTGGGAACCCTACGAGCAGTACTTC; CDR3: CASSLGNRVWEPYEQYF
J: TRBJ2-1; D: -; size: -; V: TRBV10-3; DNA: TGTGCCATAGCGAGCTCCTACAATGAGCAGTTCTTC; CDR3: CAIASSYNEQFF